The clone carrying this TCR beta chain was seen just once. The source of the sample is a study of blood T cell repertoires in COVID-19. On the study more broadly: Acute and convalescent COVID-19 samples came from the United States, Italy and Spain.

CDR1 is KGHDR and CDR2 is SFDVKD in the germline V gene. This CDR3 contains 16 residues. V was pared by 4 bases and J by 5 bases, with 8 bases of the junction left unmatched. Assay: immunoSEQ multiplex PCR; the TCRdb copy retains only in-frame clones and omits some. The table records 25,000 or so clones, 88% of them present only once. The source is a woman aged 45 to 65 with active COVID-19. The sequencing sample was made of peripheral blood. The chain is built from TRBV24-1 and TRBJ2-1, with 9 bases aligning to TRBD1. In nucleotides, the CDR3 is TGTGCCACCAGTGAGCCACAGGGGGCATCCGACAATGAGCAGTTCTTC. Protein sequence: CATSEPQGASDNEQFF.